This record covers a single T cell receptor beta chain. Assay: immunoSEQ multiplex PCR; the TCRdb copy retains only in-frame clones and omits some. Of some 16,000 clones listed, approximately 71% are singletons. This record belongs to a study of cytotoxic CD8 clonotypes in ibrutinib-treated CLL. The germline V and J ends were trimmed by 4 bases and 3 bases, with 10 bases remaining between them. The CDR3 sequence is 14 residues long. The germline gives CDR1 KGHSH, CDR2 LQKENI. The origin of this receptor is a human donor with chronic lymphocytic leukemia. The material sequenced was PBMCs, taken before ibrutinib treatment. This chain uses TRBV18 with TRBJ1-3; maybe TRBD1 (5 bases). The CDR3: CASSHSDSGNTIYF. DNA for the CDR3: TGTGCCAGCTCACACAGCGACAGTGGAAACACCATATATTTT.